This TCR beta chain derives from a study of blood T cell repertoires in COVID-19. On the study more broadly: Samples representing acute and convalescent COVID-19 were sourced from the United States, Italy and Spain. The analysed material was cDNA or gDNA that came from T cells, B-cell-depleted T cells, or PBMCs.

Per the study methods: Reference gene primer amplification in the assay estimated nucleated cell counts. The table came from immunoSEQ multiplex PCR; TCRdb's copy has only in-frame clones and leaves some out. D and trimming were read from the DNA, whereas the V and J calls and clone size are those reported in that table. There are about 130,000 clones in the sample; roughly four fifths occur only once, and less than 14% lies in the top ten. CDR1 and CDR2 (germline): MGHRA, YSYEKL. The CDR3 has 14 residues. Trimming shortened V by 1 base and J by 1 base, and 8 bases separated the two germline ends. J is TRBJ2-7 and V is TRBV4-1; D is perhaps TRBD1 (5 bases). The source of this sequence is a human donor in a cohort sampled during active COVID-19. The sample comprised peripheral blood. The CDR3 nucleotides read TGCGCCAGCAGCCAAGTCCAGGGATCCTACGAGCAGTACTTC. This sequence encodes CASSQVQGSYEQYF.